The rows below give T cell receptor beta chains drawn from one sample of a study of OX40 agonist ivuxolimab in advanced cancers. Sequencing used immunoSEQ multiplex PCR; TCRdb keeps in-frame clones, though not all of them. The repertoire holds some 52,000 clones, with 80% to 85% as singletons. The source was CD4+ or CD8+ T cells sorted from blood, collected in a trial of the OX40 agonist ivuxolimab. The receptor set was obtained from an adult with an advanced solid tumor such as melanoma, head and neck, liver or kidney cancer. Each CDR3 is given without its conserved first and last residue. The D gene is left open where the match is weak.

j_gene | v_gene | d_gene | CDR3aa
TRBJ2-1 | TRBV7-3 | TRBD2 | ASSPSGRGNEQF
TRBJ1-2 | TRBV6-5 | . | ASSYRRANYGYT
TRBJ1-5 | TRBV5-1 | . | ASSLYPVIGQPQH
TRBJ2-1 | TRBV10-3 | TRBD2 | AIRLAGGPGSYNEQF
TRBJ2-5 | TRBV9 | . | ASSVTSVLQETQY
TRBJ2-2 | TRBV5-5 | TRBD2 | ASSLGGSGVTGELF
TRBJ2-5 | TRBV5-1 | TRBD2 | ANEPPLSAGVQETQY
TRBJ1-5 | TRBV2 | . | ASSRDSNQPQH
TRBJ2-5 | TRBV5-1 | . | ASSFGVGETQY
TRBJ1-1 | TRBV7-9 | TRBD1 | ASSLRSDRGMTEAF
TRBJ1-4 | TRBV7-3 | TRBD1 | ASSLLHRGLGNEKLF
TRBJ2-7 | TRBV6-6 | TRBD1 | ASSPRQGTAEQY
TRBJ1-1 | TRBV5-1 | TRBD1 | ASSLARTGNTEAF
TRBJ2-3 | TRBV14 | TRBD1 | ASSQAQGANTDTQY
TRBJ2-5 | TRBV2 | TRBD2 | ASKPPSGGAKTQY
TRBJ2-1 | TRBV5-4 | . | ASSSYQGGDEQF
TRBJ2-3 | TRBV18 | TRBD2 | ASSPLAGGYTDTQY
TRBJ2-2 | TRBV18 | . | ASSFLARNTGELF
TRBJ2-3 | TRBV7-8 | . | ASSLTPGSGDTQY
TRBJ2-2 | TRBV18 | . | ASSPQASTGELF
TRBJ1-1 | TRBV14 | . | ASSQYGRGPEAF
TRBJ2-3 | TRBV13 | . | ASSLSTIRSTDTQY
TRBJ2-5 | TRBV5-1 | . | ASSLAAEPLETQY
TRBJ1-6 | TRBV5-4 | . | ASSPGLSGNSPLH
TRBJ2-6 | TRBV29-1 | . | SVMPSGANVLT
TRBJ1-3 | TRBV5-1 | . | ASSGGAGNTIY
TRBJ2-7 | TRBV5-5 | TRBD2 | ASSLEGLPPEQY
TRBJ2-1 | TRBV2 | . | ASRGDYNEQF
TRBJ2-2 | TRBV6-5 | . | ASSSDSGELF
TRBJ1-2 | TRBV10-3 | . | AIREVVGKSTGYT
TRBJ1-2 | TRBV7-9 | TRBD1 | ASSRTGEGGYT
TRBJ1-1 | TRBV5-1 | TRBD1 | ASSLNRGSDTEAF
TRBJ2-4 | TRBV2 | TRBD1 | ASRGTGINIQY
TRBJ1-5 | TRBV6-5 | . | ASSWGRYQPQH
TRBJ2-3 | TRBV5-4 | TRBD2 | ASSLGTSGGTDTQY
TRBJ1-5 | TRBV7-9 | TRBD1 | ASSLGTGGNQPQH
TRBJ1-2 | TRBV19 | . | ASSIRAGMGIEGYT
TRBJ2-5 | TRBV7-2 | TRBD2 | ASSPRSSGGKTQY
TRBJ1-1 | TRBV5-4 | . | ASSPWGGMNTEAF
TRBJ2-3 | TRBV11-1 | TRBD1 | ASSSRDRVATDTQY
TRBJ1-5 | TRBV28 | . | ASSLGQPQH
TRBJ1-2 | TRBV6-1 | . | ASHKRASGYGYT
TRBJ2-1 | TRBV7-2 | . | ASSQGGVTISYNEQF
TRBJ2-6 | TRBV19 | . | ASLDRGLSGANVLT
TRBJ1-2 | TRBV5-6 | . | ASSFTITKPEVA
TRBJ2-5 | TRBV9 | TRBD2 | ASSPLAGAGETQY
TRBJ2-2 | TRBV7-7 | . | ASSLSGVGAANTGELF
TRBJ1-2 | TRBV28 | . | ASLQGGGYGYT
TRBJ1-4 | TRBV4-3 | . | ASSRWDLGEKLF
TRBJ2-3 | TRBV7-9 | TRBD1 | ASSSGQGAGDTQY
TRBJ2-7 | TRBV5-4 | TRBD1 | ASSFTGEYEQY
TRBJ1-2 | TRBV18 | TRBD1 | ASSPKQGADGYT
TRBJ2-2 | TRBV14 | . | ASRKQLTGELF
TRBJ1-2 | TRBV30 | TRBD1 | AWRKTGTGEYGYT
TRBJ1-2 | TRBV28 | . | ASTTGNYYGYT